This T cell receptor (beta chain) comes out of a study of shared clonotypes between healthy human individuals. Regarding the study as a whole: Among donors, the sharing of clonotypes was expected to be influenced by sequencing depth.

Comments on this clone: What it binds is not known.

Trimming took 5 bases from V and 7 from J, leaving 11 bases between them. Per the germline V gene, CDR1 is SGHTA and CDR2 is FQGTGA. This CDR3 contains 13 residues. TCRdb's table, derived via immunoSEQ multiplex PCR, lists solely in-frame clones and lacks some. The table includes 2,500,000 or so clones, just under 95% detected once. None of the donors, who were healthy HIV-negative adults, had recently had acute infections or vaccinations. The origin of this receptor is a man aged 18 to 29 in good health. Some clones in this sample may be carry-over from other donors' samples. Sequences were obtained from naive CD4+ T cells from PBMCs. Documented subset: CD45RA+ positively selected. The chain is built from TRBV7-3 and TRBJ2-2; D perhaps matches TRBD2 (6 bases). The CDR3 reads CASSREYHGELFF. In nucleotides, the CDR3 is TGTGCCAGCAGCCGGGAGTATCACGGGGAGCTGTTTTTT.